The source of this T cell receptor (beta chain) is a study of shared clonotypes between healthy human individuals. Overall study context: Used for every donor were three CD4 naive, three CD4 memory, two CD8 naive and one CD8 memory plate.

The naive CD8 fraction comprised CD45RO-negative cells positively selected for CCR7 and excluded terminally differentiated effector memory CD45RA+ cells. Sequencing used immunoSEQ multiplex PCR; TCRdb keeps in-frame clones, though not all of them. In the table there are about 2 million clones, approximately 94% of which are singletons. Sequencing was carried out using naive CD8+ T cells sorted from blood. The receptor's source is a man between 18 and 35 years old in good health.

The CDR3 here is CASSTYQEEGYGYTF. CDR3 coding DNA: TGTGCCAGCAGCACTTATCAAGAAGAGGGCTATGGCTACACCTTC. The genes are TRBV13 and TRBJ1-2; D unresolved. The CDR3 is 15 residues long. Germline loops: CDR1 PRHDT, CDR2 FYEKMQ (reference sequence). V gave up 5 bases and J gave up 4 bases, with 17 bases separating them.